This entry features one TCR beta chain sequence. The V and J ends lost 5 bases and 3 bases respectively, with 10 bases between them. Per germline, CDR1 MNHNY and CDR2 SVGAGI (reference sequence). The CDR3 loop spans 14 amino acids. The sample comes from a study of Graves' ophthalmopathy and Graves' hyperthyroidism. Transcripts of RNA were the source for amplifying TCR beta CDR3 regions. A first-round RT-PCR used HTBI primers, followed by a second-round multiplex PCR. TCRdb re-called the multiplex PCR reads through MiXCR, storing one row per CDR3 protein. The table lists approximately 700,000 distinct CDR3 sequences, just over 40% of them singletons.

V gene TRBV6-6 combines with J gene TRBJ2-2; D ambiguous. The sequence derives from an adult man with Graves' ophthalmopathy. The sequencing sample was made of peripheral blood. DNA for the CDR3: TGTGCCAGCAGTAAGAGACTGGACACCGGGGAGCTGTTTTTT. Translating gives CASSKRLDTGELFF.